A selection of T cell receptor beta chains follows, all from one sample in a study of T-cell memory formation after mild COVID-19. TCRdb reprocessed the 5' RACE reads with MiXCR, giving one entry per CDR3 protein. The table records about 290,000 distinct CDR3 sequences, approximately 15% of them present only once. Material for sequencing was PBMCs or a T cell subset sorted from them (not recorded which). Source of these receptors: a man in his late teens or twenties who had mild COVID-19 (a few samples of this study predate the infection). Cell type and time point are not known. Each CDR3 is given with its conserved first and last residue. A D gene is named only where the DNA matches it firmly. Rows give clone size only sometimes, using once, few, many, or a class for an expanded clone.

j_call	clone_size	v_call	d_call	cdr3_aa	cdr3_nt
TRBJ2-5	few	TRBV12-3/TRBV12-4	.	CASSFHDPIQTQYF	TGTGCCAGCAGTTTTCACGACCCCATTCAGACCCAGTACTTC
TRBJ2-7	.	TRBV13	.	CASSLVGGPSRSYEQYF	TGTGCCAGCAGCTTAGTGGGAGGCCCCTCCAGGTCATACGAGCAGTACTTC
TRBJ1-3	.	TRBV12-3/TRBV12-4	.	CASSLIMGNTIYF	TGTGCCAGCAGTTTAATCATGGGAAACACCATATATTTT
TRBJ2-6	.	TRBV19	.	CASMISGANVLTF	TGTGCCAGTATGATTTCTGGGGCCAACGTCCTGACTTTC
TRBJ1-6	.	TRBV4-2	.	CASSQEDGSTQSPLHF	TGTGCCAGCAGCCAAGAGGACGGGTCGACCCAGTCACCCCTCCACTTT
TRBJ2-7	few	TRBV5-1	.	CASGEGQAYEQYF	TGCGCCAGTGGAGAGGGTCAGGCCTACGAGCAGTACTTC
TRBJ1-4	.	TRBV9	.	CATSIGPGEKLFF	TGTGCCACGTCGATAGGACCGGGCGAAAAACTGTTTTTT
TRBJ1-1	few	TRBV4-2	.	CASSGQLGTEAFF	TGTGCCAGCAGCGGACAGTTAGGCACTGAAGCTTTCTTT
TRBJ2-5	few	TRBV27	TRBD1	CASSGLRGPKTQYF	TGTGCCAGCAGTGGACTCAGGGGGCCAAAGACCCAGTACTTC
TRBJ1-4	.	TRBV18	TRBD1	CATSNGQAGEKLFF	TGTGCCACGAGTAACGGACAGGCCGGGGAAAAACTGTTTTTT
TRBJ2-2	many	TRBV5-1	.	CASASTTNTGELFF	TGCGCCAGCGCCTCGACTACGAACACCGGGGAGCTGTTTTTT
TRBJ2-7	.	TRBV5-1	TRBD1	CASSLDRGGEQYF	TGCGCCAGCAGCCTGGACAGGGGAGGCGAGCAGTACTTC
TRBJ2-3	few	TRBV9	TRBD2	CASSEKGLAGGPNTQYF	TGTGCCAGCAGCGAAAAGGGACTAGCGGGGGGTCCAAATACGCAGTATTTT
TRBJ2-5	few	TRBV5-1	.	CASSSSPRGAGVQETQYF	TGCGCCAGCAGCTCGAGCCCAAGGGGCGCGGGTGTCCAAGAGACCCAGTACTTC
TRBJ1-2	few	TRBV24-1	.	CATSDYFRGGYTF	TGTGCCACCAGTGATTATTTCCGGGGTGGCTACACCTTC
TRBJ2-5	many	TRBV7-6	.	CASSPVALGTQYF	TGTGCCAGCAGCCCGGTTGCCCTCGGGACCCAGTACTTC
TRBJ1-6	.	TRBV6-5	.	CASTYVGGNSPLHF	TGTGCCAGCACCTACGTGGGTGGTAATTCACCCCTCCACTTT
TRBJ2-2	.	TRBV18	.	CASSPRTGSNTGELFF	TGTGCCAGCTCACCACGCACCGGATCGAACACCGGGGAGCTGTTTTTT
TRBJ1-2	.	TRBV28	.	CASSFFRLGARNGYTF	TGTGCCAGCAGTTTCTTCCGCCTGGGGGCGAGGAATGGCTACACCTTC
TRBJ1-1	.	TRBV4-1	.	CASSQPGRRAITEAFF	TGCGCCAGCAGCCAGCCGGGACGCCGGGCGATCACTGAAGCTTTCTTT
TRBJ2-7	few	TRBV7-8	TRBD1	CASSRRDRGHEQYF	TGTGCCAGCAGCCGCCGGGACAGGGGCCACGAGCAGTACTTC
TRBJ2-3	many	TRBV7-2	TRBD2	CASSSNRGGLDTQYF	TGTGCCAGCAGCTCGAATCGCGGGGGTCTAGATACGCAGTATTTT
TRBJ1-3	.	TRBV7-6	.	CASSFGIGPGNTIYF	TGTGCCAGCAGCTTTGGAATAGGGCCTGGAAACACCATATATTTT
TRBJ2-4	.	TRBV6-2/TRBV6-3	TRBD2	CASTIGVLAGNIQYF	TGTGCCAGCACCATAGGAGTCTTAGCGGGAAACATTCAGTACTTC
TRBJ2-5	few	TRBV7-2	TRBD2	CASSLLAAYETQYF	TGTGCCAGCAGCTTACTAGCGGCTTATGAGACCCAGTACTTC
TRBJ2-2	.	TRBV19	.	CASSITITGELFF	TGTGCCAGTAGTATTACCATCACCGGGGAGCTGTTTTTT
TRBJ1-2	.	TRBV6-5	.	CASSSRQRGYTF	TGTGCCAGCAGTTCCCGACAGAGGGGCTACACCTTC
TRBJ2-5	few	TRBV12-5	TRBD2	CASGLTLAGEETQYF	TGTGCTAGTGGTTTGACCTTAGCGGGGGAAGAGACCCAGTACTTC
TRBJ2-2	many	TRBV7-8	.	CSAGTNTGELFF	TGCTCCGCGGGTACGAACACCGGGGAGCTGTTTTTT
TRBJ1-2	.	TRBV2	TRBD1	CASSPRTGPVYGYTF	TGTGCCAGCAGCCCTAGGACAGGTCCCGTCTATGGCTACACCTTC
TRBJ2-3	few	TRBV6-5	.	CASSSGPYPAPDTQYF	TGTGCCAGCAGTTCTGGACCGTACCCCGCACCTGATACGCAGTATTTT
TRBJ1-6	few	TRBV4-1	.	CASSQERSPLHF	TGCGCCAGCAGCCAAGAGCGTTCACCCCTCCACTTT
TRBJ1-6	many	TRBV5-8	TRBD1	CASSFGQVYSPLHF	TGTGCCAGCAGCTTCGGACAGGTCTATTCACCCCTCCACTTT
TRBJ2-1	.	TRBV4-3	TRBD1	CASSQGTGDNEQFF	TGCGCCAGCAGCCAGGGGACAGGGGACAATGAGCAGTTCTTC
TRBJ2-3	few	TRBV20-1	.	CSAGDTGTDTQYF	TGCAGTGCAGGGGACACGGGCACAGATACGCAGTATTTT
TRBJ2-7	few	TRBV7-6	TRBD1	CASSRTGEQDEQYF	TGTGCCAGCAGCCGGACAGGGGAACAAGACGAGCAGTACTTC
TRBJ1-1	.	TRBV7-9	.	CASSLPRDGTEAFF	TGTGCCAGCAGCTTGCCCAGGGATGGCACTGAAGCTTTCTTT
TRBJ2-5	many	TRBV11-2	TRBD2	CASSKGTSGGSQETQYF	TGTGCCAGCAGCAAAGGGACTAGCGGGGGGTCCCAAGAGACCCAGTACTTC
TRBJ2-6	few	TRBV7-2	.	CASSLRQGAPGANVLTF	TGTGCCAGCAGCTTAAGGCAGGGAGCTCCTGGGGCCAACGTCCTGACTTTC
TRBJ2-3	few	TRBV20-1	.	CSAREGGTQYF	TGCAGTGCTAGAGAGGGAGGAACGCAGTATTTT
TRBJ2-7	many	TRBV12-3/TRBV12-4	.	CASSFGGSGSSTYEQYF	TGTGCCAGCAGTTTTGGGGGGTCTGGATCGTCGACCTACGAGCAGTACTTC
TRBJ1-1	few	TRBV4-3	TRBD1	CASGMTGGSTEAFF	TGCGCCAGCGGGATGACAGGGGGAAGCACTGAAGCTTTCTTT
TRBJ2-3	few	TRBV20-1	.	CSARDRVKDTQYF	TGCAGTGCTAGAGACAGGGTGAAAGATACGCAGTATTTT
TRBJ1-1	.	TRBV28	.	CASSPPKVGRKINTEAFF	TGTGCCAGCAGTCCTCCAAAAGTAGGGAGAAAGATTAACACTGAAGCTTTCTTT
TRBJ2-3	few	TRBV6-6	TRBD2	CATHLGGASGDTQYF	TGTGCCACCCACCTCGGGGGGGCCTCGGGAGATACGCAGTATTTT
TRBJ2-2	few	TRBV6-2/TRBV6-3	.	CASSYPHIGRLFF	TGTGCCAGCAGTTACCCCCATATCGGAAGGCTGTTTTTT
TRBJ2-6	.	TRBV12-3/TRBV12-4	.	CASSPTVSGANVLTF	TGTGCCAGCAGTCCTACAGTTTCTGGGGCCAACGTCCTGACTTTC
TRBJ2-2	.	TRBV7-2	.	CASSLGPGGPGVGELFF	TGTGCCAGCAGCTTAGGCCCTGGGGGTCCCGGGGTAGGGGAGCTGTTTTTT
TRBJ2-1	few	TRBV25-1	.	CASSGDLGWRDNEQFF	TGTGCCAGCAGTGGGGATTTAGGCTGGAGGGACAATGAGCAGTTCTTC
TRBJ1-4	few	TRBV6-6	.	CASSTGREKLFF	TGTGCCAGCAGTACAGGAAGGGAAAAACTGTTTTTT
TRBJ1-1	.	TRBV5-1	.	CASSSEGANTEAFF	TGCGCCAGCAGCTCGGAGGGAGCGAACACTGAAGCTTTCTTT
TRBJ1-6	few	TRBV6-1	TRBD1	CASKPGQADSPLHF	TGTGCCAGCAAACCGGGACAGGCGGACTCACCCCTCCACTTT
TRBJ2-2	.	TRBV7-3	.	CASSRSQGGTGELFF	TGTGCCAGCAGCCGCTCGCAGGGGGGGACCGGGGAGCTGTTTTTT
TRBJ1-5	.	TRBV24-1	.	CATSGQISNQPQHF	TGTGCCACCAGTGGACAGATTAGCAATCAGCCCCAGCATTTT